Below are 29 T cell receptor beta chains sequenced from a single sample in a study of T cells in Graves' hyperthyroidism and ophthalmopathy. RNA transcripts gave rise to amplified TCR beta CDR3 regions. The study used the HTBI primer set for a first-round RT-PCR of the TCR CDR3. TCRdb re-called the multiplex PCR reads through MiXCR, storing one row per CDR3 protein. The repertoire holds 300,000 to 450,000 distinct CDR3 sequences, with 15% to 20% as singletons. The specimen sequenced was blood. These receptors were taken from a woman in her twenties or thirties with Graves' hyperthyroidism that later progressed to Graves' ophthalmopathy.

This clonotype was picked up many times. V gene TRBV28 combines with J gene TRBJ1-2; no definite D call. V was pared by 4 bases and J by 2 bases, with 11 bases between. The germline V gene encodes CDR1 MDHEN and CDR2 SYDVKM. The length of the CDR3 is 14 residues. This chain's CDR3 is CASSSTTQNYGYTF. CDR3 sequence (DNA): TGTGCCAGCAGTTCGACGACTCAGAACTATGGCTACACCTTC.

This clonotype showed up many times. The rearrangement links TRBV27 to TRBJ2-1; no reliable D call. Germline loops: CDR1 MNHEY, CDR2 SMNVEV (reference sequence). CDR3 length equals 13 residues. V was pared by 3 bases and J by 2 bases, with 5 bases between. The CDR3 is CASSLTTYNEQFF. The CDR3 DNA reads TGTGCCAGCAGTTTGACCACCTACAATGAGCAGTTCTTC.

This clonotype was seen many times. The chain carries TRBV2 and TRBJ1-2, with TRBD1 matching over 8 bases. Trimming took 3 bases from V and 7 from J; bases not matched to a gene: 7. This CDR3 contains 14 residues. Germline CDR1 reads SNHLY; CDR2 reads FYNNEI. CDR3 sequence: CASSDYKTGVGYTF. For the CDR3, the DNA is TGTGCCAGCAGTGATTATAAGACAGGGGTTGGCTACACCTTC.

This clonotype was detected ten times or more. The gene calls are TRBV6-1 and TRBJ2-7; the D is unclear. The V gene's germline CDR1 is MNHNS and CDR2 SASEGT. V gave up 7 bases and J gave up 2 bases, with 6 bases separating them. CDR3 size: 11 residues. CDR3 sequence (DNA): TGTGCCAGCACGGCAGCCTACGAGCAGTACTTC. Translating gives CASTAAYEQYF.

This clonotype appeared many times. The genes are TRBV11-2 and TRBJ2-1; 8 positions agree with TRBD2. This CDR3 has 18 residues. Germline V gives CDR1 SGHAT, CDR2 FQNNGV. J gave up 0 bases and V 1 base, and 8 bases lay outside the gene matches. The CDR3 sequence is CASSLGGTGTSSYNEQFF. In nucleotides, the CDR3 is TGTGCCAGCAGCTTAGGGGGTACCGGGACTAGCTCCTACAATGAGCAGTTCTTC. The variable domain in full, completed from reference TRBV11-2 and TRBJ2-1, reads EAGVAQSPRYKIIEKRQSVAFWCNPISGHATLYWYQQILGQGPKLLIQFQNNGVVDDSQLPKDRFSAERLKGVDSTLKIQPAKLEDSAVYLCASSLGGTGTSSYNEQFFGPGTRLTVL.

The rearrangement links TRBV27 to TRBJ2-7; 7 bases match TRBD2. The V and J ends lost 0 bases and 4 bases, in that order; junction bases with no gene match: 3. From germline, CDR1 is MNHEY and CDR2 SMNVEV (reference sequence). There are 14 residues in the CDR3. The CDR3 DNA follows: TGTGCCAGCAGTTTATCGAGCGGGGCTTACGAGCAGTACTTC. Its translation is CASSLSSGAYEQYF.

CDR3 residues: CSALGGGSTEAFF. The CDR3 DNA reads TGCAGTGCTCTCGGGGGGGGATCCACTGAAGCTTTCTTT. The chain employs TRBV20-1 and TRBJ1-1, with D perhaps matching TRBD1 (5 bases). The CDR3 runs 13 residues. CDR1 DFQATT and CDR2 SNEGSKA come from the germline V gene (reference sequence). V lost 5 bases and J 4 bases, leaving 14 bases between the germline ends.

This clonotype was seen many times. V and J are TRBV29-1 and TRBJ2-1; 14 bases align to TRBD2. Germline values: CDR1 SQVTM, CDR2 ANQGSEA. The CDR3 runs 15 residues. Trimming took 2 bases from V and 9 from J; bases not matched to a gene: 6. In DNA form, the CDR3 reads TGCAGCGTTGAACCGGGACTAGCGGGAGATGCTGAGCAGTTCTTC. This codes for CSVEPGLAGDAEQFF.

The chain's CDR3 is CASTRGTEAFF. In DNA, the CDR3 is TGCGCCAGCACTCGGGGCACTGAAGCTTTCTTT. The gene calls are TRBV5-1 and TRBJ1-1; D unresolved. Germline V CDR1 and CDR2: SGHRS, YFSETQ. V lost 6 bases to trimming and J lost 4 bases, with 7 bases between them. This CDR3 is 11 amino acids long.

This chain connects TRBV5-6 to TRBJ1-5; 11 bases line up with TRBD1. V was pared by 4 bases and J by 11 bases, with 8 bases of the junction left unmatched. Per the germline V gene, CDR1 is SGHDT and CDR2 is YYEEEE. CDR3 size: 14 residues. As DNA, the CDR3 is TGTGCCAGCAGCCCACGGACAGGGGGCGCCTCCCAGCATTTT. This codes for CASSPRTGGASQHF. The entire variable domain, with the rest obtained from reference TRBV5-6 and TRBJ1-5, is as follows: DAGVTQSPTHLIKTRGQQVTLRCSPKSGHDTVSWYQQALGQGPQFIFQYYEEEERQRGNFPDRFSGHQFPNYSSELNVNALLLGDSALYLCASSPRTGGASQHFGDGTRLSIL.

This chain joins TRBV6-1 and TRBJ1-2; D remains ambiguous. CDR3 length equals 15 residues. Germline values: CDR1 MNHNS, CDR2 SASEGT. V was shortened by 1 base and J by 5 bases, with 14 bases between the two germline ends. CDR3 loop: CASSEVRTAEYGYTF. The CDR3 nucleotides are TGTGCCAGCAGTGAAGTGAGGACCGCGGAATATGGCTACACCTTC.

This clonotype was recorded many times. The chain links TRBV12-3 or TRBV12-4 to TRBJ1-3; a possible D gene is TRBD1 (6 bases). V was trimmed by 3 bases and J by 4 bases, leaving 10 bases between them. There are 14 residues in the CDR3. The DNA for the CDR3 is TGTGCCAGCAGTTTTCTGGGGGCGGGAAACACCATATATTTT. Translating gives CASSFLGAGNTIYF.

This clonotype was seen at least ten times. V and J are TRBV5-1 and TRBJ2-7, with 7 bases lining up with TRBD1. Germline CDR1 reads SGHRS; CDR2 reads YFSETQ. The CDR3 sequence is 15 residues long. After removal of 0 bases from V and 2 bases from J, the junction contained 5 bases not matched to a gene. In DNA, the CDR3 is TGCGCCAGCAGCTTGGTCGGGGACAGTACCTACGAGCAGTACTTC. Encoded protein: CASSLVGDSTYEQYF.

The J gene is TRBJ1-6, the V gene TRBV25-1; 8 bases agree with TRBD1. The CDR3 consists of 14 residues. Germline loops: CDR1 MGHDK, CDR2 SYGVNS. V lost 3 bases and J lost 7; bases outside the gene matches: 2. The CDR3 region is CASSDDRGNSPLHF. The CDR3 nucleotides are TGTGCCAGCAGTGACGACAGGGGAAATTCACCCCTCCACTTT.

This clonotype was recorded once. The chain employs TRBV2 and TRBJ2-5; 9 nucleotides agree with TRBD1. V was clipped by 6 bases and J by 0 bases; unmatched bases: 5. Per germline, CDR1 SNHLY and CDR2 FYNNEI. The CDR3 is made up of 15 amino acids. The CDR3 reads CASRRGQGYQETQYF. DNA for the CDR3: TGTGCCAGCAGGAGGGGACAGGGCTACCAAGAGACCCAGTACTTC.

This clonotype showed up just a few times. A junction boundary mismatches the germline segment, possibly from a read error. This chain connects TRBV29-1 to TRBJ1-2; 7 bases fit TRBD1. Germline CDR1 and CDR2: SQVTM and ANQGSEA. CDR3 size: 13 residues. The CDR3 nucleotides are TGCAGCGCCGAAGGAGGGGGCCATGGTGGCCACACCTTC. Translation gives CSAEGGGHGGHTF.

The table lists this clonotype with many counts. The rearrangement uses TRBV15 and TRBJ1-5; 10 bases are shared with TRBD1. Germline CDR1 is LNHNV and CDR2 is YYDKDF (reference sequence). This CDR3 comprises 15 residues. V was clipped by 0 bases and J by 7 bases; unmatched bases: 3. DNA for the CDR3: TGTGCCACCAGCAGAGAGGGACAGGGGCACCAGCCCCAGCATTTT. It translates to CATSREGQGHQPQHF.

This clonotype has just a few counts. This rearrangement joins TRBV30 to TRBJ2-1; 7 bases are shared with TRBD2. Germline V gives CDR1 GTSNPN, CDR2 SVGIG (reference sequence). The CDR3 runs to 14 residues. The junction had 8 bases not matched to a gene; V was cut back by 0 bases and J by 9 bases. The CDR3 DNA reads TGTGCCTGGAGTGTACCCATGGGAGGGGTTGAGCAGTTCTTC. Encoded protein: CAWSVPMGGVEQFF.

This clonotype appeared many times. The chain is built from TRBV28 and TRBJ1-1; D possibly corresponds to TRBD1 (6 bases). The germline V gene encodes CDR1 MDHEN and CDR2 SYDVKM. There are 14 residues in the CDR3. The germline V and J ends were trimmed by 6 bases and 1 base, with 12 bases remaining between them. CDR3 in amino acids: CASSLQGGNTEAFF. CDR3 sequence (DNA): TGTGCCAGCAGCCTACAGGGTGGGAACACTGAAGCTTTCTTT.

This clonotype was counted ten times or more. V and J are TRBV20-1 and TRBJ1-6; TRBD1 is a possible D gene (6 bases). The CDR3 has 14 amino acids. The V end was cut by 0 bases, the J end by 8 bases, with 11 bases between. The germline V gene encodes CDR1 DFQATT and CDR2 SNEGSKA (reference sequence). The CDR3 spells CSARDLDSYSPLHF. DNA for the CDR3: TGCAGTGCTAGAGACTTGGACAGTTATTCACCCCTCCACTTT.

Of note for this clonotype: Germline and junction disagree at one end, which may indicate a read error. The CDR3 DNA reads as TGTGCCAGCACACCTTCCTCAGGGGCAGGGAACCTCTATGGCTACACCTTC. It yields the protein CASTPSSGAGNLYGYTF. The chain links TRBV18 to TRBJ1-2; tentatively, D is TRBD1 (6 bases). The CDR3 covers 17 residues. Germline CDR1 reads KGHSH; CDR2 reads LQKENI.

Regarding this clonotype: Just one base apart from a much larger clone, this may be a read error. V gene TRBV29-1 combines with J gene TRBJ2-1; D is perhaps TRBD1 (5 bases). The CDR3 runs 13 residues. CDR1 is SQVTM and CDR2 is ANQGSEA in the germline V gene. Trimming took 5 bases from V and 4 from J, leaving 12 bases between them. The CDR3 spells CSVRGEEYNEQFF. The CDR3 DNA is TGCAGCGTTAGGGGCGAAGAGTACAATGAGCAGTTCTTC.

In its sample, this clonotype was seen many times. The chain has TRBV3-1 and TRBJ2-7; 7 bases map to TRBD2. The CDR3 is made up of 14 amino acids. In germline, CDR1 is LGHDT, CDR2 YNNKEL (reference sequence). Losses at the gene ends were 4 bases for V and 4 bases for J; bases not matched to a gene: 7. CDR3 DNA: TGTGCCAGCAGCCCGTCTAGCGGAGCATACGAGCAGTACTTC. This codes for CASSPSSGAYEQYF.

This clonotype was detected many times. CDR3 loop: CASRGGSYIGELFF. For the CDR3, the DNA is TGCGCCAGCAGAGGAGGGAGTTACATCGGGGAGCTGTTTTTT. This chain connects TRBV5-1 to TRBJ2-2; possibly TRBD2 for D (6 bases). V lost 5 bases and J 7 bases, leaving 15 bases between the germline ends. The CDR3 is 14 residues long. Germline V lookup: CDR1 SGHRS, CDR2 YFSETQ.

CDR3 nucleotide sequence: TGTGCCAGCTCACCCGCGTCGTCCCCCTACGAGCAGTACTTC. Protein: CASSPASSPYEQYF. The chain employs TRBV18 and TRBJ2-7; D is unclear. Per the germline V gene, CDR1 is KGHSH and CDR2 is LQKENI. This CDR3 is 14 amino acids long. With 3 bases removed from V and 2 bases from J, the gap between germline ends came to 11 bases. Full variable domain (outside the CDR3, taken from reference TRBV18 and TRBJ2-7): NAGVMQNPRHLVRRRGQEARLRCSPMKGHSHVYWYRQLPEEGLKFMVYLQKENIIDESGMPKERFSAEFPKEGPSILRIQQVVRGDSAAYFCASSPASSPYEQYFGPGTRLTVT.

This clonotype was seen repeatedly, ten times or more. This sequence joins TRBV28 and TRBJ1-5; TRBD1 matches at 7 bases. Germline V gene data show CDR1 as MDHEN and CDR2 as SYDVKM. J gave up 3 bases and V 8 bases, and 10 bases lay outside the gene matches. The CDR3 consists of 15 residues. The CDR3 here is CASLDRARNNQPQHF. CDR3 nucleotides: TGTGCCAGCCTTGACAGGGCGAGGAACAATCAGCCCCAGCATTTT.

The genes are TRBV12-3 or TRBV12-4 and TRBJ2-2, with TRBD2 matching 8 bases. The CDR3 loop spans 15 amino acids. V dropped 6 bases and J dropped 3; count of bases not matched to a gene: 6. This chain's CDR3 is CASSPREGHTGELFF. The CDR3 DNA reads TGTGCCAGCAGCCCCCGGGAGGGCCACACCGGGGAGCTGTTTTTT.

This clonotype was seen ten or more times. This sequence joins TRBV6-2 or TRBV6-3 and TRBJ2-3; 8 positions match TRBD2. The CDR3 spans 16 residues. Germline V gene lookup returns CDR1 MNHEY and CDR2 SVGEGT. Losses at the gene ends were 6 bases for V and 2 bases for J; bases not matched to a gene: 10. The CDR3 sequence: CASSDGASGPTDTQYF. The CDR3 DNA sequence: TGTGCCAGCAGCGACGGGGCTAGCGGGCCCACAGATACGCAGTATTTT.

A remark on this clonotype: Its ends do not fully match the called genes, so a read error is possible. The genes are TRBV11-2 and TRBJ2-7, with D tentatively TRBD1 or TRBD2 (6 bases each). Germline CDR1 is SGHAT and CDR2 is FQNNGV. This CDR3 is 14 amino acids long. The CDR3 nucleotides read TGCGCCAGCAGCCAAGGGGGACTGGTGCATGAGCAGTACTTC. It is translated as CASSQGGLVHEQYF. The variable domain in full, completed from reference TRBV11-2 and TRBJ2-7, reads EAGVAQSPRYKIIEKRQSVAFWCNPISGHATLYWYQQILGQGPKLLIQFQNNGVVDDSQLPKDRFSAERLKGVDSTLKIQPAKLEDSAVYLCASSQGGLVHEQYFGPGTRLTVT.